The clone carrying this TCR beta chain was seen more than once but under ten times. The antigen remains unidentified. This sample is drawn from a study of T-cell memory formation after mild COVID-19. Turning to the study itself: For the most part, TCR clusters were specific to one donor. Study-wide results and caveats: A second wave expanding day 15 to 37 was CD4+-biased; contracting clones were balanced.

TCRdb reprocessed the 5' RACE reads with MiXCR, giving one entry per CDR3 protein. The data contain fewer than 250,000 distinct CDR3 sequences, 15% of them seen just once; the ten biggest clones take up around 2%. Germline V gene sequence: CDR1 MNHEY, CDR2 SMNVEV (reference sequence). V dropped 2 bases and J dropped 7 bases, with 15 bases sitting between them. This CDR3 spans 15 amino acids. Sequenced sample: PBMCs or a T cell subset sorted from them (not recorded which). The gene calls are TRBV27 and TRBJ2-4; weak D call: TRBD1 (6 bases). This clonotype was sampled from an adult woman who had mild COVID-19 (a few samples of this study predate the infection). Cell type and time point are not known. CDR3 in DNA: TGTGCCAGCAGTTTAATAACAGGGTTTCGGAACATTCAGTACTTC. Translating gives CASSLITGFRNIQYF.